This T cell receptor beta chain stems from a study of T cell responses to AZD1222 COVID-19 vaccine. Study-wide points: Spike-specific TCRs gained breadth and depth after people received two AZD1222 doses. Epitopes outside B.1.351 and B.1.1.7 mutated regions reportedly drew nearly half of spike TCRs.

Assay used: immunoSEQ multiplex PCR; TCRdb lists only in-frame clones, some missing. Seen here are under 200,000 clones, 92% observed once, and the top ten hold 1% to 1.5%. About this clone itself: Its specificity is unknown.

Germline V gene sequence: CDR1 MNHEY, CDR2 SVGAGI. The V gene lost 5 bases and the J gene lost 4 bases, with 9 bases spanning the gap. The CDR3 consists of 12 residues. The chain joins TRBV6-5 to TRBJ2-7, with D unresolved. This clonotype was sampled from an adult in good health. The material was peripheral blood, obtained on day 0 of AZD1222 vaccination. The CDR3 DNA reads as TGTGCCAGCAGTATCATTGGGTACGAGCAGTACTTC. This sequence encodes CASSIIGYEQYF.